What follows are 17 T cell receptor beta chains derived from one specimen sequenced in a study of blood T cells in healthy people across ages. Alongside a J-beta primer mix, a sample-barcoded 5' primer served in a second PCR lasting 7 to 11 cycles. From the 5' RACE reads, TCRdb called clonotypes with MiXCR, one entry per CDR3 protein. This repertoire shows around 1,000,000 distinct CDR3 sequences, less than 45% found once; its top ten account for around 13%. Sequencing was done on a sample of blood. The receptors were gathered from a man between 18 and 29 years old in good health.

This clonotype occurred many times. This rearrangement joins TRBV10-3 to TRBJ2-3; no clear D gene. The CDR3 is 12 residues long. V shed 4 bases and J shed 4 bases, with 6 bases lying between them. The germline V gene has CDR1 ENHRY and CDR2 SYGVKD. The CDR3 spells CAISGAADTQYF. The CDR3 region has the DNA TGTGCCATCAGTGGGGCAGCAGATACGCAGTATTTT.

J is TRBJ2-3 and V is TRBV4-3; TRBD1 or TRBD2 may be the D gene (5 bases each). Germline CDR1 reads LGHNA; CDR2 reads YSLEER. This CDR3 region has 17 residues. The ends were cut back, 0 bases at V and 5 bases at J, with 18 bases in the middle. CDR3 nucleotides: TGCGCCAGCAGCCAAGATCAGGGTAGCGAGGGGATAGATACGCAGTATTTT. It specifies CASSQDQGSEGIDTQYF.

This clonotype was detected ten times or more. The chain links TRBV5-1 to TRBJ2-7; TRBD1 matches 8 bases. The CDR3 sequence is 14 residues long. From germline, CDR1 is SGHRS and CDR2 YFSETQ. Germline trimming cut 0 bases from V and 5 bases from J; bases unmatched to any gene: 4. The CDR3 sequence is CASSLDRGVDEQYF. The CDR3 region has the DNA TGCGCCAGCAGCTTGGACAGGGGGGTCGACGAGCAGTACTTC. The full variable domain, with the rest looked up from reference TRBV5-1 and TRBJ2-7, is KAGVTQTPRYLIKTRGQQVTLSCSPISGHRSVSWYQQTPGQGLQFLFEYFSETQRNKGNFPGRFSGRQFSNSRSEMNVSTLELGDSALYLCASSLDRGVDEQYFGPGTRLTVT.

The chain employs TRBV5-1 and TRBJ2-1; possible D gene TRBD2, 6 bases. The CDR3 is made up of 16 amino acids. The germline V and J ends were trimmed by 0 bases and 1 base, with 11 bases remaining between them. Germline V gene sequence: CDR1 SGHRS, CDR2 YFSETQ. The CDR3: CASSLVGGISYNEQFF. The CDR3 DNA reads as TGCGCCAGCAGCTTGGTTGGGGGGATATCCTACAATGAGCAGTTCTTC.

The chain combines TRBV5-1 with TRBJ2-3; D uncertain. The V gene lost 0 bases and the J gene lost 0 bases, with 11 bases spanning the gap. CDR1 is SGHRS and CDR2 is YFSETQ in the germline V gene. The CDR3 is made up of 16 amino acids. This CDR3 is CASSLEGPSSTDTQYF. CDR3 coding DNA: TGCGCCAGCAGCTTGGAGGGCCCCTCTAGCACAGATACGCAGTATTTT.

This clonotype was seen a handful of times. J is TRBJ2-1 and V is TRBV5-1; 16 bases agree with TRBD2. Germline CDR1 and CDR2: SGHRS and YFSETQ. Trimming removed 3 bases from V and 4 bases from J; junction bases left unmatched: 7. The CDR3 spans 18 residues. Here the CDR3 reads CASSSPGLAGGQYNEQFF. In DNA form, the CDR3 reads TGCGCCAGCAGCTCTCCGGGACTAGCGGGGGGGCAGTACAATGAGCAGTTCTTC.

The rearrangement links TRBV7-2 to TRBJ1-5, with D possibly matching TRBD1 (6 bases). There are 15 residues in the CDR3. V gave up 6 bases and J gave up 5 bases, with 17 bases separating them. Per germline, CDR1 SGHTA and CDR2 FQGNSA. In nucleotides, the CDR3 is TGTGCCAGCAGTTTCGCAGGGACAACCGATCAGCCCCAGCATTTT. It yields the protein CASSFAGTTDQPQHF.

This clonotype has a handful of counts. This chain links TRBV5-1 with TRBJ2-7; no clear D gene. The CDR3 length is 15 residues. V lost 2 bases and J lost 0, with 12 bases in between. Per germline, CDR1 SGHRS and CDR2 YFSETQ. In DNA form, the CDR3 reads TGCGCCAGCAGCTTAGGGCAGACTCCCTCCTACGAGCAGTACTTC. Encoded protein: CASSLGQTPSYEQYF.

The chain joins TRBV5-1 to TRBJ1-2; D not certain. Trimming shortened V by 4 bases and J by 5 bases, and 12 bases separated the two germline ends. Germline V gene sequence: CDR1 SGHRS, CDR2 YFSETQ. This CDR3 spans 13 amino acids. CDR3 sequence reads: CASSGDVLYGYTF. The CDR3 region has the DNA TGCGCCAGCAGCGGGGATGTACTATATGGCTACACCTTC.

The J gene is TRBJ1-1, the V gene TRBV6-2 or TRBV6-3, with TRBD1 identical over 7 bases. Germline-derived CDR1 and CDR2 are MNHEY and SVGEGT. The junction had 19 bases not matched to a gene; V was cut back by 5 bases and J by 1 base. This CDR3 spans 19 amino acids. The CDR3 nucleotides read TGTGCCAGCAGTAATCCGACAGGGATAGGATCGACCGAGAACACTGAAGCTTTCTTT. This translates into CASSNPTGIGSTENTEAFF.

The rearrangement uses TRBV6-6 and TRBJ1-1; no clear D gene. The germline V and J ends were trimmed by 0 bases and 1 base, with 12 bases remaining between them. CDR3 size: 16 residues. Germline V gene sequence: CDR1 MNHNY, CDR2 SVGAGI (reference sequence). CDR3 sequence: CASSYSYREGNTEAFF. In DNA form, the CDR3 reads TGTGCCAGCAGTTACTCATATAGGGAAGGGAACACTGAAGCTTTCTTT.

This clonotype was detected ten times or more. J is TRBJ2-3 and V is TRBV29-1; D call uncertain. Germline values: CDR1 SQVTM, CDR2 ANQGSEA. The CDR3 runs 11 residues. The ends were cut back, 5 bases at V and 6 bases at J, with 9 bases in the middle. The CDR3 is CSVFTGDTQYF. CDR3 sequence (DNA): TGCAGCGTTTTCACCGGGGATACGCAGTATTTT.

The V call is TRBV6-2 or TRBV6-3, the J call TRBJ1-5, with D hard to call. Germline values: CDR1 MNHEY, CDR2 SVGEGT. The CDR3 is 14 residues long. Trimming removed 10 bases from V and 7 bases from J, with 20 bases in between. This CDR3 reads CATRPSLLKQPQHF. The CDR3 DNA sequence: TGTGCCACTAGACCCTCCCTATTGAAGCAGCCCCAGCATTTT.

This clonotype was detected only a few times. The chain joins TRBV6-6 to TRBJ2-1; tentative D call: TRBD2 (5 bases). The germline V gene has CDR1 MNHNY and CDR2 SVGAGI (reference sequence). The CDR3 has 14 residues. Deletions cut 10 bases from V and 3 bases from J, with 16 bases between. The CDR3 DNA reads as TGTGCCATTTCGTCCGGGGATAACTACAATGAGCAGTTCTTC. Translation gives CAISSGDNYNEQFF.

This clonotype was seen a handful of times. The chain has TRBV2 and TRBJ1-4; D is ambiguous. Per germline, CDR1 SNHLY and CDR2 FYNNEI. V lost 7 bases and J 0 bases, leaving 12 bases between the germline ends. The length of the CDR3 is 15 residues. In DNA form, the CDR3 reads TGTGCCAGCACTACCGACATCGCAACTAATGAAAAACTGTTTTTT. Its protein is CASTTDIATNEKLFF.

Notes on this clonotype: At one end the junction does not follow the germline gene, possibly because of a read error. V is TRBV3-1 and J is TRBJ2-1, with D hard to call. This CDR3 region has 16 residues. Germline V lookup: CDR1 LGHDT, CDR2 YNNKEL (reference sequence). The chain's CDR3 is CASSHRTASSYNERFF. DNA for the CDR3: TGTGCCAGCAGCCATCGGACGGCAAGCTCCTACAATGAGCGGTTCTTC.

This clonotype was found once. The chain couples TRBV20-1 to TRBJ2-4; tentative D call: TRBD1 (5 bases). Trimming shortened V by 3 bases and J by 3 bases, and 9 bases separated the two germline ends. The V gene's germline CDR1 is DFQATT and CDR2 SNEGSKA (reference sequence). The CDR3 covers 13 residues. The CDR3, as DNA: TGCAGTGCTAGCCAGGACAACAAAAACATTCAGTACTTC. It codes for CSASQDNKNIQYF.